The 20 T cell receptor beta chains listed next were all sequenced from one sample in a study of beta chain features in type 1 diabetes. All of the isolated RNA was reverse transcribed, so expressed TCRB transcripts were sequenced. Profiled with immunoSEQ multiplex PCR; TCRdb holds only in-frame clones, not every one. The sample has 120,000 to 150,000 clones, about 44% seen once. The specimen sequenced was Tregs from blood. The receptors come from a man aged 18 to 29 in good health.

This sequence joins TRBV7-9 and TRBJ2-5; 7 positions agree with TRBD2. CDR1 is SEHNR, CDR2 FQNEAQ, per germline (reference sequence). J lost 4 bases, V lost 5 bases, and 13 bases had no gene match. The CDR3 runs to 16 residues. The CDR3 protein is CASSLGRGRGGETQYF. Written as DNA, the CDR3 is TGTGCCAGCAGCCTAGGCCGTGGGAGGGGAGGAGAGACCCAGTACTTC. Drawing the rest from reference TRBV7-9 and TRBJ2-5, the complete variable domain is DTGVSQNPRHKITKRGQNVTFRCDPISEHNRLYWYRQTLGQGPEFLTYFQNEAQLEKSRLLSDRFSAERPKGSFSTLEIQRTEQGDSAMYLCASSLGRGRGGETQYFGPGTRLLVL.

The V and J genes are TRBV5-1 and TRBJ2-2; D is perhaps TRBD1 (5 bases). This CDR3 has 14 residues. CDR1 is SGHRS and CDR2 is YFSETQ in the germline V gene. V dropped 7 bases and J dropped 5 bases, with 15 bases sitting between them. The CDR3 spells CASGRTLRTGELFF. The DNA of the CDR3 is TGCGCCAGCGGTAGGACACTGAGGACCGGGGAGCTGTTTTTT.

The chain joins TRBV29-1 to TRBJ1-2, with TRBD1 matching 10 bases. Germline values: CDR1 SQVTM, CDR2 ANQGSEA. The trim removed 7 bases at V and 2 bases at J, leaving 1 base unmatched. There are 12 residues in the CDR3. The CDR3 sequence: CSATGGNYGYTF. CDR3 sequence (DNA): TGCAGCGCGACAGGGGGCAACTATGGCTACACCTTC.

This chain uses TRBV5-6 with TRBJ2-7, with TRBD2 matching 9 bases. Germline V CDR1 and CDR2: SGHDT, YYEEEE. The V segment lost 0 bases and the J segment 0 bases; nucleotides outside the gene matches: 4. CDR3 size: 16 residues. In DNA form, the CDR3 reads TGTGCCAGCAGCTTGGTCGGACTAGCGCACTCCTACGAGCAGTACTTC. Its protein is CASSLVGLAHSYEQYF.

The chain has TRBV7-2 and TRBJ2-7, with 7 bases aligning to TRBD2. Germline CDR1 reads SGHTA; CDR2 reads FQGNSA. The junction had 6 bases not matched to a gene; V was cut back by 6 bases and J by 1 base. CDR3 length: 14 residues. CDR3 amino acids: CASRFGGGSYEQYF. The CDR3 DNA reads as TGTGCCAGCAGATTTGGGGGGGGTTCCTACGAGCAGTACTTC.

This CDR3 reads CASSFDRGGEAFF. Here the CDR3 DNA reads TGTGCCAGTAGCTTCGACAGGGGCGGTGAAGCTTTCTTT. V gene TRBV19 combines with J gene TRBJ1-1; 8 nucleotides line up with TRBD1. Germline CDR1 reads LNHDA; CDR2 reads SQIVND (reference sequence). The length of the CDR3 is 13 residues. V lost 6 bases to trimming and J lost 7 bases; unmatched junction nucleotides: 7.

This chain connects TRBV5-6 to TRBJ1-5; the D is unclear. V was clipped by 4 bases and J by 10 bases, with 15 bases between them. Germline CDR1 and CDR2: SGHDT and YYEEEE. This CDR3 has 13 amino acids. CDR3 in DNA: TGTGCCAGCAGCCCCGGGGTCCCAGGTCCCCAGCATTTT. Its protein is CASSPGVPGPQHF. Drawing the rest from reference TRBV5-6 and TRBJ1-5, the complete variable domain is DAGVTQSPTHLIKTRGQQVTLRCSPKSGHDTVSWYQQALGQGPQFIFQYYEEEERQRGNFPDRFSGHQFPNYSSELNVNALLLGDSALYLCASSPGVPGPQHFGDGTRLSIL.

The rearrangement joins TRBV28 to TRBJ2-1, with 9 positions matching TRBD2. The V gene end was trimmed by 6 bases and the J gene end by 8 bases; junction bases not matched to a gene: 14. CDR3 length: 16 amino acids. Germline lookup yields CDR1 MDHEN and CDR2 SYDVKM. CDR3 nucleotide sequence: TGTGCCAGCAGCCCGTCCGGGACTAGCAATACATATGAGCAGTTCTTC. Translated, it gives CASSPSGTSNTYEQFF. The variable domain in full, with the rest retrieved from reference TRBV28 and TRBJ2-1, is DVKVTQSSRYLVKRTGEKVFLECVQDMDHENMFWYRQDPGLGLRLIYFSYDVKMKEKGDIPEGYSVSREKKERFSLILESASTNQTSMYLCASSPSGTSNTYEQFFGPGTRLTVL.

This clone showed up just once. The chain's CDR3 is CASSPSGGSYNEQFF. Here the CDR3 DNA reads TGTGCCAGCAGCCCCAGCGGGGGGTCCTACAATGAGCAGTTCTTC. The rearrangement links TRBV7-2 to TRBJ2-1; TRBD2 aligns across 9 bases. Germline-derived CDR1 and CDR2 are SGHTA and FQGNSA. V dropped 5 bases and J dropped 1; count of bases not matched to a gene: 3. The CDR3 consists of 15 residues. Filled out from reference TRBV7-2 and TRBJ2-1, the complete variable domain reads GAGVSQSPSNKVTEKGKDVELRCDPISGHTALYWYRQSLGQGLEFLIYFQGNSAPDKSGLPSDRFSAERTGGSVSTLTIQRTQQEDSAVYLCASSPSGGSYNEQFFGPGTRLTVL.

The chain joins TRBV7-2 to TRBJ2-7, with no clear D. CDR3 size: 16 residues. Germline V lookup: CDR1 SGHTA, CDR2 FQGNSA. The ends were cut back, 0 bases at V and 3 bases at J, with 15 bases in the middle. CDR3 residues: CASSLAPMALRYEQYF. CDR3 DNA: TGTGCCAGCAGCTTAGCCCCGATGGCCTTACGCTACGAGCAGTACTTC.

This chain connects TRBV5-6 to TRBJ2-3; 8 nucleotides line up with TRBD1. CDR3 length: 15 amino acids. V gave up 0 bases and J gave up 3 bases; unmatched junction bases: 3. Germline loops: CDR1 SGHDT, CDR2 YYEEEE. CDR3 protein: CASSLAGQGTDTQYF. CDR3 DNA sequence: TGTGCCAGCAGCTTGGCTGGACAGGGAACAGATACGCAGTATTTT. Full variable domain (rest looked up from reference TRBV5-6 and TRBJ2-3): DAGVTQSPTHLIKTRGQQVTLRCSPKSGHDTVSWYQQALGQGPQFIFQYYEEEERQRGNFPDRFSGHQFPNYSSELNVNALLLGDSALYLCASSLAGQGTDTQYFGPGTRLTVL.

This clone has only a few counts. CDR3 sequence (DNA): TGTGCCAGCAGCTACAGGGCTTCCTACAATGAGCAGTTCTTC. It translates to CASSYRASYNEQFF. The rearrangement links TRBV25-1 to TRBJ2-1; tentative D call: TRBD1 (6 bases). The CDR3 is made up of 14 amino acids. Trimming left V 6 bases short and J 1 base short, with 10 bases between. Per the germline V gene, CDR1 is MGHDK and CDR2 is SYGVNS.

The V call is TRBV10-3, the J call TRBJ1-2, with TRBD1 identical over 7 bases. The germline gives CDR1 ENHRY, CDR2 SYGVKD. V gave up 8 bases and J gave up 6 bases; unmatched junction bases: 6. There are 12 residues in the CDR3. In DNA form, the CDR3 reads TGTGCCATCCAGGCCGACAGGGATGGCTACACCTTC. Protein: CAIQADRDGYTF.

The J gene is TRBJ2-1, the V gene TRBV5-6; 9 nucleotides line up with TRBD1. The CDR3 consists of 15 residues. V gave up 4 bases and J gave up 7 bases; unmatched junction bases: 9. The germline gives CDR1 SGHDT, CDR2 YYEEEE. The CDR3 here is CASSLRTGAGNEQFF. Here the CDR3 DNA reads TGTGCCAGCAGCCTACGGACAGGGGCGGGAAATGAGCAGTTCTTC.

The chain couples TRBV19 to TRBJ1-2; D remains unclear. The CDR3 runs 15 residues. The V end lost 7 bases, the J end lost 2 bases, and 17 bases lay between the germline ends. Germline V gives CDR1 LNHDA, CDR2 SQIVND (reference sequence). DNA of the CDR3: TGTGCCAGTACCACATCCGGACTGCTCAACTATGGCTACACCTTC. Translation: CASTTSGLLNYGYTF.

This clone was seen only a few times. The CDR3 loop is CASSRGGGSNTGELFF. The CDR3 DNA reads as TGTGCCAGCAGCCGGGGAGGCGGTTCGAACACCGGGGAGCTGTTTTTT. The rearrangement joins TRBV7-9 to TRBJ2-2; D is possibly TRBD2 (6 bases). V was clipped by 5 bases and J by 0 bases, with 13 bases between them. From germline, CDR1 is SEHNR and CDR2 FQNEAQ (reference sequence). The CDR3 extends over 16 amino acids.

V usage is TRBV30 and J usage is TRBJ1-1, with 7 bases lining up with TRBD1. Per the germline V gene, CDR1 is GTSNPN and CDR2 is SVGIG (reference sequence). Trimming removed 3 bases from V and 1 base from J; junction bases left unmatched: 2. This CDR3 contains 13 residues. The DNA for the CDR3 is TGTGCCTGGAGGGACAGGCCGAACACTGAAGCTTTCTTT. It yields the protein CAWRDRPNTEAFF.

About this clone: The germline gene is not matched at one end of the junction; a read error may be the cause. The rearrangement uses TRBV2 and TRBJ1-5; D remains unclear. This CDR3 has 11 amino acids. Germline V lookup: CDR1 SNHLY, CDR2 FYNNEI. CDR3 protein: CASSEAPAQHF. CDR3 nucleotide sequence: TGTGCCAGCAGCGAAGCCCCGGCCCAGCATTTT.

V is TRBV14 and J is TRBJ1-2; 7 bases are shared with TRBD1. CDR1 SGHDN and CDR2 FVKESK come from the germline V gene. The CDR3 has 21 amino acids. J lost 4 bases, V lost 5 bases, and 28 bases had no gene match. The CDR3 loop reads CASSSRRRSPGQPLVPYGYTF. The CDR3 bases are TGTGCCAGCAGCTCCCGACGACGTTCCCCGGGACAGCCACTTGTTCCCTATGGCTACACCTTC.

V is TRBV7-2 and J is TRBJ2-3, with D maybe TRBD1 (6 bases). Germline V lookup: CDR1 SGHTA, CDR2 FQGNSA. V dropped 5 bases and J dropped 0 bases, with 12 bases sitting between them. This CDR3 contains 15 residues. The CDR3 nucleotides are TGTGCCAGCAGCCCTAGGACAGCTAGCACAGATACGCAGTATTTT. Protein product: CASSPRTASTDTQYF.